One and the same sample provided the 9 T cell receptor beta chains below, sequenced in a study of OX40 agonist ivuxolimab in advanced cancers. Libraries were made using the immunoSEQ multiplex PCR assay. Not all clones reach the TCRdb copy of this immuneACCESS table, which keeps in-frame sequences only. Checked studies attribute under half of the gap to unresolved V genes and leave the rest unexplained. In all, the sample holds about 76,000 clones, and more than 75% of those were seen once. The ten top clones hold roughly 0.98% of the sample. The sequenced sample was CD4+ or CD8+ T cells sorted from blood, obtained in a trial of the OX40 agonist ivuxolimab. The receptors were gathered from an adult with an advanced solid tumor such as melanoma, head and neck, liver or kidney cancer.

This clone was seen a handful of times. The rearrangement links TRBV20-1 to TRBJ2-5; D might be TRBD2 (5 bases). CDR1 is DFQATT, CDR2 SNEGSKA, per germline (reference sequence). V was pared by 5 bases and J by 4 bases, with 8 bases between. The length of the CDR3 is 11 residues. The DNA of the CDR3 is TGCAGTGCTGGACTTGGAGAGACCCAGTACTTC. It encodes CSAGLGETQYF.

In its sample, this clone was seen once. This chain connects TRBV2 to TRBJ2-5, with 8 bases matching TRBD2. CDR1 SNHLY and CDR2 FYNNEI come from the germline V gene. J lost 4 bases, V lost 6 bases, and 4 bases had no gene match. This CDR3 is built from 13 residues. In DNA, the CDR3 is TGTGCCAGCAGAGCGGGAGAGGCAGAGACCCAGTACTTC. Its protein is CASRAGEAETQYF.

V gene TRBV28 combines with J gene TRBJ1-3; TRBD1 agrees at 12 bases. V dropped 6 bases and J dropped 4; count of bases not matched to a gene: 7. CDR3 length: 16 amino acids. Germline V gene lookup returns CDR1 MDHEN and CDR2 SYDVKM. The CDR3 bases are TGTGCCAGCAGCGGGGGACAGGGGGCGCGAGGAAACACCATATATTTT. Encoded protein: CASSGGQGARGNTIYF.

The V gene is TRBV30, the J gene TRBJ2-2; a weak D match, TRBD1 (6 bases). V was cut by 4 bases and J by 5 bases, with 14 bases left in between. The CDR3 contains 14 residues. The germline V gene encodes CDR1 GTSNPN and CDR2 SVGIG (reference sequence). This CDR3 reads CAWTGQITTGELFF. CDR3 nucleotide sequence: TGTGCCTGGACTGGACAGATAACAACCGGGGAGCTGTTTTTT.

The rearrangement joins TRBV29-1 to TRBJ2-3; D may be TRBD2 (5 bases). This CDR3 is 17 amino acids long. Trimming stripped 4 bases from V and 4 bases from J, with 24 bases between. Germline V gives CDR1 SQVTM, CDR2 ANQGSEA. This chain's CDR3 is CSVAGLAGGSVADTQYF. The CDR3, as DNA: TGCAGCGTTGCCGGGCTGGCCGGTGGGAGTGTCGCAGATACGCAGTATTTT.

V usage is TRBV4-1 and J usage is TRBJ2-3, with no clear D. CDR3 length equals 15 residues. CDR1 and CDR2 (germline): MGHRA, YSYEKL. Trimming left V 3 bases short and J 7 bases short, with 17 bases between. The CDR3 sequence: CASSQTGSWDNTQYF. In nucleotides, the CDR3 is TGCGCCAGCAGCCAGACCGGGTCCTGGGATAATACGCAGTATTTT.

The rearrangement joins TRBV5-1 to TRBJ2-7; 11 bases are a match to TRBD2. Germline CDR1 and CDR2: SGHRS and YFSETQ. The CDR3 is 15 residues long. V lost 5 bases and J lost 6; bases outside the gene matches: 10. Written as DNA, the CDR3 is TGCGCCAGCAGTCCCACTAGCGGGAGTCGACGCGAGCAGTACTTC. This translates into CASSPTSGSRREQYF.

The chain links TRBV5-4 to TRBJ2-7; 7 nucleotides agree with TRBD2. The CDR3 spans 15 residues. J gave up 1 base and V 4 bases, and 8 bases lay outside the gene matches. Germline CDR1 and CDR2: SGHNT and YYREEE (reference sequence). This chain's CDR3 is CASSRDPGGSYEQYF. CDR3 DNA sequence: TGTGCCAGCAGCCGGGACCCGGGGGGTTCCTACGAGCAGTACTTC.

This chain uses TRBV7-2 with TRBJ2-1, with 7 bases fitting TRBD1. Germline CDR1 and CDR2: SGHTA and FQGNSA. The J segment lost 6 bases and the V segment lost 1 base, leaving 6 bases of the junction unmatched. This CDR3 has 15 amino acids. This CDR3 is CASSLVQGHVNEQFF. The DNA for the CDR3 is TGTGCCAGCAGCTTAGTACAGGGGCACGTCAATGAGCAGTTCTTC.